The 18 T cell receptor beta chains below all came from one sample that was sequenced in a study of cytomegalovirus exposure and HLA in healthy donors (TCRdb year 2017). Libraries were built with the immunoSEQ multiplex PCR assay. What TCRdb holds here is the immuneACCESS table cut down to in-frame rearrangements. Part of the clones is not present; checked against another copy, under half of the missing clones reflect an unresolved V gene, and the others are unexplained. The sample profile shows approximately 300,000 clones; 70% to 90% of them were found once. The ten top clones hold around 0.8% of the sample. Sequencing used PBMCs. The receptor source for this set is a woman aged 18-29 years in good health and CMV-seronegative.

The chain links TRBV28 to TRBJ1-5; D is unclear. V was pared by 6 bases and J by 7 bases, with 16 bases between. Germline assignment: CDR1 MDHEN and CDR2 SYDVKM. This CDR3 contains 14 residues. CDR3 protein: CASRTGAFGQPQHF. The CDR3 DNA reads as TGTGCCAGCAGGACGGGAGCGTTCGGGCAGCCCCAGCATTTT.

Worth noting for this clone: Other nucleotide sequences from this sample produce the same CDR3. The V call is TRBV11-2, the J call TRBJ1-1, with D maybe TRBD1 (6 bases). The germline gives CDR1 SGHAT, CDR2 FQNNGV. Trimming left V 1 base short and J 6 bases short, with 9 bases between. This CDR3 is built from 13 residues. The CDR3, as DNA: TGTGCCAGCAGCTTAGTTGAGGGGGCTGAAGCTTTCTTT. As protein: CASSLVEGAEAFF.

V is TRBV4-1 and J is TRBJ1-4; a weak D match, TRBD1 (5 bases). The CDR3 has 16 residues. Germline CDR1 and CDR2: MGHRA and YSYEKL. V lost 1 base to trimming and J lost 6 bases, with 15 bases between them. The CDR3: CASSQVGEEGYEKLFF. The DNA of the CDR3 is TGCGCCAGCAGCCAAGTAGGGGAGGAGGGATATGAAAAACTGTTTTTT.

This sequence joins TRBV15 and TRBJ2-1; D remains ambiguous. The germline V gene encodes CDR1 LNHNV and CDR2 YYDKDF (reference sequence). This CDR3 is built from 14 residues. V lost 1 base, J lost 9 bases, and 13 bases lay in between. CDR3 DNA: TGTGCCACCAGCAGAGGGATTTTAGACTCTGAGCAGTTCTTC. Translating it yields CATSRGILDSEQFF.

The chain's CDR3 is CASSLQRVGKYF. CDR3 coding DNA: TGTGCCAGCAGCTTGCAGCGGGTAGGGAAGTACTTC. This chain links TRBV5-8 with TRBJ2-7; TRBD2 might be the D (6 bases). Germline V gene sequence: CDR1 SGHTS, CDR2 YDEGEE. The CDR3 has 12 amino acids. Trimming shortened V by 1 base and J by 11 bases, and 13 bases separated the two germline ends.

The V call is TRBV5-1, the J call TRBJ2-5; D is unclear. This CDR3 comprises 15 residues. Trimming left V 3 bases short and J 5 bases short, with 17 bases between. CDR1 is SGHRS, CDR2 YFSETQ, per germline. The DNA of the CDR3 is TGCGCCAGCAGCTCCCAGGTTAACCTTGGGGAGACCCAGTACTTC. This translates into CASSSQVNLGETQYF.

The V gene is TRBV30, the J gene TRBJ2-2; weak D call: TRBD1 (5 bases). The V gene lost 0 bases and the J gene lost 4 bases, with 12 bases spanning the gap. The CDR3 extends over 15 amino acids. Germline-derived CDR1 and CDR2 are GTSNPN and SVGIG (reference sequence). CDR3 sequence (DNA): TGTGCCTGGAGTGTGGAAGGGGCTGGCACCGGGGAGCTGTTTTTT. Protein product: CAWSVEGAGTGELFF.

The chain couples TRBV7-2 to TRBJ2-7, with 8 bases lining up with TRBD1. Germline V gives CDR1 SGHTA, CDR2 FQGNSA. This CDR3 region has 16 residues. With V trimmed by 1 base and J by 3 bases, 8 bases remained unmatched. DNA of the CDR3: TGTGCCAGCAGCTTAGGGGGCAGGGGGCGTCTCTACGAGCAGTACTTC. It codes for CASSLGGRGRLYEQYF.

This clone has more than one count but fewer than ten. The chain joins TRBV4-2 to TRBJ2-7; TRBD1 aligns across 10 bases. The CDR3 has 17 amino acids. Germline assignment: CDR1 LGHNA and CDR2 YNFKEQ. Trimming at V came to 0 bases and at J to 3 bases, leaving 8 bases not matched to a gene. The DNA for the CDR3 is TGTGCCAGCAGCCAAGACCTAAGGGGACAGGGGATCTACGAGCAGTACTTC. Translation gives CASSQDLRGQGIYEQYF.

V and J are TRBV7-3 and TRBJ2-5; D may be TRBD1 (6 bases). CDR3 size: 15 residues. Germline CDR1 and CDR2: SGHTA and FQGTGA. V lost 4 bases and J 0 bases, leaving 12 bases between the germline ends. The CDR3 reads CASSSTGWHQETQYF. As DNA, the CDR3 is TGTGCCAGCAGCTCTACAGGGTGGCACCAAGAGACCCAGTACTTC.

This clone was detected once. The chain employs TRBV4-2 and TRBJ1-2; 7 bases fit TRBD1. Unmatched junction bases numbered 7, after V lost 2 bases and J lost 4 bases. Germline CDR1 is LGHNA and CDR2 is YNFKEQ. The CDR3 is 15 residues long. CDR3 in DNA: TGTGCCAGCAGCCAACCAAGACAGGGTGGCTATGGCTACACCTTC. Translated: CASSQPRQGGYGYTF.

V gene TRBV6-6 combines with J gene TRBJ2-2; 10 bases match TRBD1. J gave up 4 bases and V 7 bases, and 6 bases lay outside the gene matches. The germline gives CDR1 MNHNY, CDR2 SVGAGI (reference sequence). This CDR3 is built from 15 residues. CDR3 protein: CASTLRTGGTGELFF. The DNA for the CDR3 is TGTGCCAGCACCCTACGGACAGGGGGCACCGGGGAGCTGTTTTTT.

The chain recombines TRBV6-5 with TRBJ1-1, with TRBD1 identical over 7 bases. The length of the CDR3 is 13 residues. Germline V gene lookup returns CDR1 MNHEY and CDR2 SVGAGI. V shed 1 base and J 5 bases; nucleotides not matched to a gene: 1. CDR3 DNA: TGTGCCAGCAGTTACTTGACAGGGACTGAAGCTTTCTTT. This encodes CASSYLTGTEAFF.

The gene calls are TRBV4-3 and TRBJ2-5; 11 nucleotides agree with TRBD1. Germline assignment: CDR1 LGHNA and CDR2 YSLEER. The CDR3 consists of 16 residues. J lost 5 bases, V lost 0 bases, and 5 bases had no gene match. CDR3 nucleotides: TGCGCCAGCAGCCAAGATGGGACAGGGGGTGGGGAGACCCAGTACTTC. It encodes CASSQDGTGGGETQYF.

The rearrangement uses TRBV5-1 and TRBJ1-5; 11 bases line up with TRBD1. Germline CDR1 is SGHRS and CDR2 is YFSETQ. V lost 4 bases to trimming and J lost 5 bases; unmatched junction nucleotides: 5. This CDR3 spans 15 amino acids. CDR3 amino acids: CASSRTGGEDQPQHF. CDR3 coding DNA: TGCGCCAGCAGCCGGACAGGGGGCGAGGATCAGCCCCAGCATTTT.

The CDR3 DNA sequence: TGTGCCTGGAGTAGACATGGCACCCAAGAGACCCAGTACTTC. This gives the protein CAWSRHGTQETQYF. The rearrangement joins TRBV30 to TRBJ2-5; D gene uncertain. This CDR3 comprises 14 residues. Trimming left V 2 bases short and J 1 base short, with 11 bases between. CDR1 and CDR2 (germline): GTSNPN, SVGIG (reference sequence).

This clone showed up just once. V gene TRBV2 combines with J gene TRBJ2-2; TRBD1 agrees at 7 bases. CDR1 is SNHLY and CDR2 is FYNNEI in the germline V gene. CDR3 size: 15 residues. The V and J ends lost 4 bases and 1 base, in that order; junction bases with no gene match: 3. The CDR3 DNA follows: TGTGCCAGCAGTGTACAGGGGAAGAACACCGGGGAGCTGTTTTTT. Encoded protein: CASSVQGKNTGELFF.

The genes are TRBV9 and TRBJ2-1, with 8 bases lining up with TRBD2. Germline loops: CDR1 SGDLS, CDR2 YYNGEE. The V gene end was trimmed by 0 bases and the J gene end by 7 bases; junction bases not matched to a gene: 6. CDR3 size: 15 residues. In DNA form, the CDR3 reads TGTGCCAGCAGCGTAGACGGGAGGGAATTGAATGAGCAGTTCTTC. It translates to CASSVDGRELNEQFF.